These 7 T cell receptor beta chains were sequenced from one sample in a study of blood T cells in healthy people across ages. The authors ran a second PCR of roughly 6 to 12 cycles using a sample-barcoded 5' primer and a J-beta primer mix. TCRdb independently ran MiXCR on the 5' RACE reads; one entry per CDR3 protein. The table records under 2 million distinct CDR3 sequences, roughly 30% of them present only once. The sequencing sample was made of blood. These receptors were obtained from a woman aged 25 to 45 in good health.

This clonotype was seen only once. The V and J genes are TRBV10-3 and TRBJ2-1, with D perhaps TRBD2 (6 bases). Per germline, CDR1 ENHRY and CDR2 SYGVKD. The CDR3 extends over 18 amino acids. The V gene lost 3 bases and the J gene lost 3 bases, with 21 bases spanning the gap. The CDR3 DNA reads TGTGCCATCAGTGATTTTAACACCAGTAGGACTATCTACAATGAGCAGTTCTTC. Encoded protein: CAISDFNTSRTIYNEQFF.

The sample holds a few counts of this clonotype. The rearrangement uses TRBV6-1 and TRBJ1-5; unclear D gene. The CDR3 has 14 residues. CDR1 MNHNS and CDR2 SASEGT come from the germline V gene. Trimming took off 5 bases at V and 2 bases at J, with 10 bases between the two ends. In DNA, the CDR3 is TGTGCCAGCAGTCCCAGCTGGGGCAATCAGCCCCAGCATTTT. It translates to CASSPSWGNQPQHF.

This clonotype was observed at least ten times. The chain joins TRBV27 to TRBJ2-5; maybe TRBD1 (8 bases). The V and J ends lost 6 bases and 0 bases respectively, with 17 bases between them. The CDR3 consists of 16 residues. The germline gives CDR1 MNHEY, CDR2 SMNVEV (reference sequence). This chain's CDR3 is CASSYTGGGNQETQYF. The CDR3 DNA follows: TGTGCCAGCAGCTACACAGGGGGAGGGAACCAAGAGACCCAGTACTTC.

The chain recombines TRBV6-5 with TRBJ2-1; the match to TRBD2 covers 11 bases. The length of the CDR3 is 17 residues. In germline, CDR1 is MNHEY, CDR2 SVGAGI. J gave up 2 bases and V 4 bases, and 7 bases lay outside the gene matches. The CDR3 DNA reads TGTGCCAGCAGTTGGGGACTAGCGGATCAGACCTACAATGAGCAGTTCTTC. Amino acids: CASSWGLADQTYNEQFF.

V gene TRBV6-1 combines with J gene TRBJ2-7; D tentatively fits TRBD1 or TRBD2 (5 bases each). In germline, CDR1 is MNHNS, CDR2 SASEGT. V lost 3 bases and J lost 0, with 12 bases in between. The CDR3 has 15 amino acids. CDR3 amino acids: CASSELGVVSYEQYF. The CDR3 region has the DNA TGTGCCAGCAGTGAGTTGGGGGTGGTCTCCTACGAGCAGTACTTC.

This clonotype has more than one count but fewer than ten. The rearrangement joins TRBV20-1 to TRBJ1-6; the D gene is possibly TRBD1 (6 bases). V lost 5 bases and J 0 bases, leaving 11 bases between the germline ends. Germline V gene lookup returns CDR1 DFQATT and CDR2 SNEGSKA (reference sequence). CDR3 length equals 15 residues. CDR3 region: CSASTGYSYNSPLHF. CDR3 in DNA: TGCAGTGCTTCGACAGGCTACTCCTATAATTCACCCCTCCACTTT.

This clonotype was seen a handful of times. V is TRBV3-1 and J is TRBJ1-2, with 7 bases identical to TRBD1. CDR1 and CDR2 (germline): LGHDT, YNNKEL (reference sequence). CDR3 size: 16 residues. V lost 4 bases, J lost 4 bases, and 12 bases stayed unmatched. The CDR3 protein is CASSPTRDSPFYGYTF. CDR3 DNA sequence: TGTGCCAGCAGCCCTACCCGGGACAGCCCTTTCTATGGCTACACCTTC.